This T cell receptor beta chain emerged from a study of shared clonotypes between healthy human individuals. CDR1 SQVTM and CDR2 ANQGSEA come from the germline V gene. V lost 4 bases, J lost 0 bases, and 13 bases lay in between. This CDR3 is built from 14 residues. The protocol was immunoSEQ multiplex PCR, while the TCRdb copy is restricted to in-frame clones and leaves out a portion. The table has about 2.1 million clones, roughly 91% seen once. Selected positively for CCR7 and CD45RO-negative, naive CD8 cells excluded terminally differentiated effector memory CD45RA+ cells. Donors had no recently reported acute infections or vaccinations and were HIV-negative. Concerning this clone itself: This sample includes further DNA sequences coding for the same CDR3.

Sequencing was performed on naive CD8+ T cells from PBMCs. This clonotype was sampled from a man in his late teens or twenties in good health. Some clones in this sample may be carry-over from other donors' samples. The V call is TRBV29-1, the J call TRBJ2-7; perhaps TRBD1 as D (6 bases). CDR3 nucleotide sequence: TGCAGCGTTGTAGGGGGAGAGTCCTCCTACGAGCAGTACTTC. Translation gives CSVVGGESSYEQYF.